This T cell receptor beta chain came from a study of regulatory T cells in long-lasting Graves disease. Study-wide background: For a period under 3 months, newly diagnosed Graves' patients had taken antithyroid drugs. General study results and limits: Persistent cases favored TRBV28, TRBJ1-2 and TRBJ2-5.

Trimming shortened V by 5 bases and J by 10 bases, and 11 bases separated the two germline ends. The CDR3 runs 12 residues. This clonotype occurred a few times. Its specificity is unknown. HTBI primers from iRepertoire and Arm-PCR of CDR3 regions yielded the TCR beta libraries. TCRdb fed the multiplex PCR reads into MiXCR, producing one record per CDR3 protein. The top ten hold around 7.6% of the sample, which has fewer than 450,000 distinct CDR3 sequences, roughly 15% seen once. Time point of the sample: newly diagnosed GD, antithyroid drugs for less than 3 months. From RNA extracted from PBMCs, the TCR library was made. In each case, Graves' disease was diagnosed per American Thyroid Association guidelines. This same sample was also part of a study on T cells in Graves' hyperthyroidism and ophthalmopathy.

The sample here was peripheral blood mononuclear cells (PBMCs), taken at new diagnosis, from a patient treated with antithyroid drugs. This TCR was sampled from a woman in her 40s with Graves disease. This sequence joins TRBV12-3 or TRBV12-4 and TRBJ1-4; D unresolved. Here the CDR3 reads CASSRERGKLFF. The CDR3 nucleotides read TGTGCCAGCAGTCGCGAGCGAGGAAAACTGTTTTTT.